This T cell receptor beta chain stems from a study of Ad26.COV2.S vaccination and SARS-CoV-2 variants. The germline CDR1 and CDR2 sequences are SGHTA and FQGTGA. CDR3 length: 14 residues. The V and J ends lost 4 bases and 5 bases respectively, with 11 bases between them. The treatment is: roughly 18 received Ad26.COV2.S at low or high dose, single or two shots; 5 received placebo; per-sample allocation not given. Sample collection was performed on day 63 after the first vaccine or placebo injection. SARS-CoV-2 spike from the Wuhan strain was encoded by the vaccine, an Ad26 vector. Using immunoSEQ multiplex PCR, the repertoire was profiled, and TCRdb retains in-frame clones only, with some absent. The repertoire consists of hundreds of thousands of clones, with around 87% occurring once and the leading ten covering 3% to 4%.

The V and J genes are TRBV7-3 and TRBJ2-2; D is uncertain. The TCR originated in a person between 18 and 65 years old who received the Ad26.COV2.S COVID-19 vaccine or a placebo. The specimen comprised peripheral blood, sampled in a trial of Ad26.COV2.S vaccine versus placebo. The CDR3 DNA reads as TGTGCCAGCAGCTCCCGGACGTTTACCGGGGAGCTGTTTTTT. Protein product: CASSSRTFTGELFF.